The text below deals with one T cell receptor (beta chain). This specimen belongs to a study of CD8 T cells in ankylosing spondylitis. A single record per CDR3 protein comes from TCRdb applying MiXCR to the 5' RACE reads. Found here are around 150,000 distinct CDR3 sequences, approximately 44% of them singletons; the top ten hold roughly 15%. V was shortened by 0 bases and J by 6 bases, with 13 bases between the two germline ends. This CDR3 has 15 residues. Germline CDR1 and CDR2: WSHSY and SAAADI. This receptor was taken from a male donor with ankylosing spondylitis. Sequences were obtained from synovial fluid, either unsorted or a sorted T cell fraction (not recorded which). The chain uses TRBV10-2 and TRBJ2-3; D remains ambiguous. The CDR3 region is CASSESETASDTQYF. The DNA of the CDR3 is TGCGCCAGCAGTGAGTCCGAGACGGCCTCGGATACGCAGTATTTT.